The clone carrying this T cell receptor beta chain was detected many times. Using immunoSEQ multiplex PCR, the repertoire was profiled, and TCRdb retains in-frame clones only, with some absent. The table has around 260,000 clones, approximately 93% seen once; the top ten hold 2% to 2.5%. The CDR3 has 15 residues. The germline V gene encodes CDR1 LNHDA and CDR2 SQIVND (reference sequence). The trim removed 3 bases at V and 5 bases at J, leaving 2 bases unmatched. Recruited during active infection, patients (from Seattle) were subsequently followed longitudinally. The sample originates from a study of blood T cell repertoires in COVID-19.

This clonotype originated in a woman younger than 45 with COVID-19, enrolled during active disease. The sample consisted of peripheral blood. J is TRBJ2-2 and V is TRBV19, with 11 bases that match TRBD1. The CDR3 is CASSMGTGGTGELFF. CDR3 nucleotide sequence: TGTGCCAGTAGTATGGGGACAGGGGGAACCGGGGAGCTGTTTTTT. The entire variable domain, with the rest obtained from reference TRBV19 and TRBJ2-2, is as follows: DGGITQSPKYLFRKEGQNVTLSCEQNLNHDAMYWYRQDPGQGLRLIYYSQIVNDFQKGDIAEGYSVSREKKESFPLTVTSAQKNPTAFYLCASSMGTGGTGELFFGEGSRLTVL.